This record covers a single T cell receptor beta chain. Antigen unknown. This sample is part of a study of a mutant IDH1 vaccine in newly diagnosed glioma. As for the study in general: Vaccine dosing followed radiotherapy by 4-6 weeks, or accompanied temozolomide cycles. Visits V12 and V13 fell at weeks 35 and 47, respectively.

The time point here: week 47, end of study. Doses comprised 300 ug of mutant IDH1 20-mer peptide each, plus topical imiquimod. Across weeks 1, 3, 5, 7, 11, 15, 19 and 23, patients received a vaccination each time, eight in all. Germline V lookup: CDR1 KGHSH, CDR2 LQKENI. The CDR3 runs 16 residues. The ends lost 5 bases at V and 0 bases at J; junction bases unmatched: 9. Method: immunoSEQ multiplex PCR; TCRdb's copy keeps in-frame clones and lacks some. The top ten clones hold roughly 5.6% of a sample with some 87,000 clones, roughly 77% of them seen once. This specimen was PBMCs, taken from a glioma patient whose treatment included an IDH1 peptide vaccine. The sequence came from a man in his forties or fifties with glioma. The chain carries TRBV18 and TRBJ2-7; 8 bases match TRBD1. The CDR3 region has the DNA TGTGCCAGCTCATTGGGACAGGCACTCCTCTCCTACGAGCAGTACTTC. Translating gives CASSLGQALLSYEQYF. Supplemented by reference TRBV18 and TRBJ2-7, the full variable domain reads NAGVMQNPRHLVRRRGQEARLRCSPMKGHSHVYWYRQLPEEGLKFMVYLQKENIIDESGMPKERFSAEFPKEGPSILRIQQVVRGDSAAYFCASSLGQALLSYEQYFGPGTRLTVT.